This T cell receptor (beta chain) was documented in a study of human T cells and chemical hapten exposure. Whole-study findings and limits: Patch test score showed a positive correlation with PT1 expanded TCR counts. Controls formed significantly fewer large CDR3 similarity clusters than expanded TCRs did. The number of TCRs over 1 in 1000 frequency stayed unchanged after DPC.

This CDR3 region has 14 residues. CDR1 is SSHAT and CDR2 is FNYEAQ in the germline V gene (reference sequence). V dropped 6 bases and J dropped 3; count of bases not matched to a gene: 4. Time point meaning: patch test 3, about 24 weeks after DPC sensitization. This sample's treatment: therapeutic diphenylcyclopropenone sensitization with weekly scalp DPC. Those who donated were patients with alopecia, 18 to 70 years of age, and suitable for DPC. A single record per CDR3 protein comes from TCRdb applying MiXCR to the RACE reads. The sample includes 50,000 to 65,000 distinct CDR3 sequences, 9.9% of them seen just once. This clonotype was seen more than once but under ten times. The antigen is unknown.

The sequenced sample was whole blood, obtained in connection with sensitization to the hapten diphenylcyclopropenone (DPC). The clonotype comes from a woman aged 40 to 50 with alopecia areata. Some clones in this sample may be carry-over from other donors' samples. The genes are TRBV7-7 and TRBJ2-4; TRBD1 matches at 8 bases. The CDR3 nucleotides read TGTGCCAGCAGATCGGACAGGGTCAAAAACATTCAGTACTTC. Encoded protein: CASRSDRVKNIQYF.